This T cell receptor (beta chain) was captured by sequencing in a study of shared clonotypes between healthy human individuals. Sequenced by immunoSEQ multiplex PCR; TCRdb stores in-frame clones only, minus some. This sample has 1,100,000 or so clones; about four fifths occur once, and the top ten carry 0.5% to 0.6%. The sequence was obtained from a man aged 18 to 30 in good health. Some clones in this sample may be carry-over from other donors' samples. Sample: memory CD4+ T cells from PBMCs. As for subset: CD45RA-negative fraction.

The chain's CDR3 is CASSYHRDTQYF. For the CDR3, the DNA is TGTGCCAGCAGTTACCACCGAGATACGCAGTATTTT. The chain links TRBV6-6 to TRBJ2-3, with unresolved D. This CDR3 is 12 amino acids long. Germline assignment: CDR1 MNHNY and CDR2 SVGAGI (reference sequence). V was shortened by 2 bases and J by 5 bases, with 5 bases between the two germline ends.